These 8 T cell receptor beta chains share one sample of origin, sequenced in a study of blood T cell repertoires in COVID-19. TCRdb's copy holds only in-frame clones and misses some; the assay was immunoSEQ multiplex PCR. The table includes about 210,000 clones, around 82% detected once. Sequenced input: peripheral blood. The receptors were sampled from a woman aged 40-49 years with active or convalescent COVID-19.

This chain connects TRBV24-1 to TRBJ1-2, with 10 bases matching TRBD1. The length of the CDR3 is 15 residues. Trimming cost V 7 bases and J 1 base; bases outside gene matches: 5. Per germline, CDR1 KGHDR and CDR2 SFDVKD. CDR3 in amino acids: CATRLGQGRNYGYTF. CDR3 DNA: TGTGCCACCAGATTGGGACAGGGGCGTAACTATGGCTACACCTTC.

Only a few counts were recorded for this clone. J is TRBJ1-2 and V is TRBV19; TRBD1 aligns across 8 bases. The CDR3 consists of 17 residues. Germline CDR1 is LNHDA and CDR2 is SQIVND (reference sequence). V was clipped by 6 bases and J by 3 bases; unmatched bases: 15. The CDR3 sequence: CASSLDEYRGSYYGYTF. The CDR3 DNA reads as TGTGCCAGTAGCCTTGACGAATACAGGGGGTCTTACTATGGCTACACCTTC.

The V and J genes are TRBV6-6 and TRBJ2-7; 9 bases align to TRBD2. Germline V gene sequence: CDR1 MNHNY, CDR2 SVGAGI (reference sequence). With 5 bases clipped from V and 0 bases from J, the junction kept 14 bases outside the gene matches. There are 18 residues in the CDR3. The CDR3 DNA is TGTGCCAGCAGTCCCAAAGGCGGGGGGGCCTTTGTCTCCTACGAGCAGTACTTC. It codes for CASSPKGGGAFVSYEQYF.

The chain carries TRBV5-6 and TRBJ1-2; no reliable D call. The CDR3 loop spans 12 amino acids. V lost 7 bases and J 4 bases, leaving 11 bases between the germline ends. Germline CDR1 and CDR2: SGHDT and YYEEEE. The CDR3 reads CASGGILYGYTF. CDR3 nucleotides: TGTGCCAGCGGCGGGATTCTCTATGGCTACACCTTC. Variable domain in full (rest from reference TRBV5-6 and TRBJ1-2): DAGVTQSPTHLIKTRGQQVTLRCSPKSGHDTVSWYQQALGQGPQFIFQYYEEEERQRGNFPDRFSGHQFPNYSSELNVNALLLGDSALYLCASGGILYGYTFGSGTRLTVV.

The chain's CDR3 is CASSIVRGGNTGELFF. For the CDR3, the DNA is TGTGCCAGTAGTATAGTTCGTGGAGGAAACACCGGGGAGCTGTTTTTT. V and J are TRBV19 and TRBJ2-2, with D possibly matching TRBD2 (5 bases). This CDR3 is 16 amino acids long. The V gene lost 1 base and the J gene lost 2 bases, with 11 bases spanning the gap. The germline gives CDR1 LNHDA, CDR2 SQIVND (reference sequence). The full variable domain, rest sourced from reference TRBV19 and TRBJ2-2, is DGGITQSPKYLFRKEGQNVTLSCEQNLNHDAMYWYRQDPGQGLRLIYYSQIVNDFQKGDIAEGYSVSREKKESFPLTVTSAQKNPTAFYLCASSIVRGGNTGELFFGEGSRLTVL.

The chain joins TRBV12-3 or TRBV12-4 to TRBJ2-5, with D possibly being TRBD1 (6 bases). There are 13 residues in the CDR3. Between the trimmed V and J ends, which lost 5 bases and 4 bases, there was a span of 11 bases. The DNA for the CDR3 is TGTGCCAGCAGTCGTGACAGGAGAGAGACCCAGTACTTC. It specifies CASSRDRRETQYF.

The V call is TRBV7-9, the J call TRBJ2-3; 7 bases match TRBD2. Germline V gives CDR1 SEHNR, CDR2 FQNEAQ (reference sequence). Germline trimming cut 5 bases from V and 2 bases from J; bases unmatched to any gene: 13. This CDR3 has 17 residues. The DNA for the CDR3 is TGTGCCAGCAGCCCAGCGGGGAGGAGCGGGGACACAGATACGCAGTATTTT. This sequence encodes CASSPAGRSGDTDTQYF. The complete variable domain, with remaining parts taken from reference TRBV7-9 and TRBJ2-3, reads DTGVSQNPRHKITKRGQNVTFRCDPISEHNRLYWYRQTLGQGPEFLTYFQNEAQLEKSRLLSDRFSAERPKGSFSTLEIQRTEQGDSAMYLCASSPAGRSGDTDTQYFGPGTRLTVL.

The rearrangement links TRBV2 to TRBJ2-2; possibly TRBD2 for D (6 bases). The CDR3 extends over 13 amino acids. V lost 6 bases and J lost 8, with 13 bases in between. Germline CDR1 SNHLY, CDR2 FYNNEI. Here the CDR3 reads CASREGLSGELFF. CDR3 DNA: TGTGCCAGCAGAGAGGGACTTTCGGGGGAGCTGTTTTTT.